This T cell receptor beta chain was obtained from a study of cytomegalovirus exposure and HLA in healthy donors. Turning to this clone: Its specificity is not known.

Regarding the study as a whole: Analysis was carried out at a later point, and it linked a missense DCLRE1C variant to TCR beta V- and J-gene trimming.

The PCR had 60 Vbeta and 13 Jbeta primers. In the original analysis: A later analysis counted about 80 million unique TCR beta chains, around 10 million shared. Some clones are missing from TCRdb's copy, which holds only in-frame ones; the method was immunoSEQ multiplex PCR. The V and J calls and clone size are taken from that table; D and trimming were inferred from the DNA. The table has more than 85,000 clones, under 80% seen once. There are 15 residues in the CDR3. CDR1 and CDR2 (germline): SGHVS, FNYEAQ. The V gene lost 5 bases and the J gene lost 6 bases, with 17 bases spanning the gap. The rearrangement joins TRBV7-6 to TRBJ1-5, with D unclear. This sequence originates from a woman aged 45 to 65 in good health and CMV-seropositive. The sequenced sample consisted of PBMCs. CDR3 nucleotide sequence: TGTGCCAGCAGCGCCCTAGTGGAGGTTGCTCAGCCCCAGCATTTT. It is translated as CASSALVEVAQPQHF.